The rows below give T cell receptor beta chains drawn from one sample of a study of type 1 regulatory T cells. Their specific antigens are unknown. MiXCR, applied by TCRdb to the reads, yields one record per CDR3 protein. Among about 68,000 distinct CDR3 sequences listed, about 69% were seen once. Material: cultured T cells, either the whole culture or a sorted T cell fraction (not recorded which). The receptors originated from a human donor in good health. CDR3s include the opening cysteine and the closing phenylalanine or tryptophan. A D gene is named only where the DNA matches it firmly. Not every row has a clone size; where given, it reads once, few, many or a size class.

v_call: TRBV4-1; clone_size: -; d_call: -; j_call: TRBJ2-7; cdr3_nt: TGCGCCAGCAGCCGGGCCCCCGGGCCTGCCTACGAGCAGTACTTC; cdr3_aa: CASSRAPGPAYEQYF
v_call: TRBV20-1; clone_size: once; d_call: -; j_call: TRBJ2-7; cdr3_nt: TGCAGTGCTACCGGGACGGGCTACGAGCAGTACTTC; cdr3_aa: CSATGTGYEQYF
v_call: TRBV5-1; clone_size: few; d_call: TRBD1; j_call: TRBJ1-1; cdr3_nt: TGCGCCAGCAGCCGGCTTCGAGGAACAGGGGGAGATGAAGCTTTCTTT; cdr3_aa: CASSRLRGTGGDEAFF
v_call: TRBV5-1; clone_size: many; d_call: TRBD2; j_call: TRBJ2-3; cdr3_nt: TGCGCCAGCAGCTTTCGGCTAGCGGGTAGCACAGATACGCAGTATTTT; cdr3_aa: CASSFRLAGSTDTQYF
v_call: TRBV5-1; clone_size: -; d_call: -; j_call: TRBJ1-5; cdr3_nt: TGCGCCAGCAGTTCGGACGGAACTAGCAATCAGCCCCAGCATTTT; cdr3_aa: CASSSDGTSNQPQHF
v_call: TRBV27; clone_size: -; d_call: TRBD2; j_call: TRBJ2-7; cdr3_nt: TGTGCCAGCAGTTTTTACCCGCGAAGCGGGGCCGTAGGGGAGCAGTACTTC; cdr3_aa: CASSFYPRSGAVGEQYF
v_call: TRBV7-2; clone_size: -; d_call: TRBD2; j_call: TRBJ2-2; cdr3_nt: TGTGCCAGCAGCTTCTTCTCGGGAGGGAGGACCGGGGAGCTGTTTTTT; cdr3_aa: CASSFFSGGRTGELFF
v_call: TRBV5-1; clone_size: once; d_call: TRBD2; j_call: TRBJ2-3; cdr3_nt: TGCGCCAGCAGCCGGACTAGCGGCGCGACAGATACGCAGTATTTT; cdr3_aa: CASSRTSGATDTQYF
v_call: TRBV11-2; clone_size: -; d_call: -; j_call: TRBJ1-1; cdr3_nt: TGTGCCAGCAGCGACAGCATGAACACTGAAGCTTTCTTT; cdr3_aa: CASSDSMNTEAFF
v_call: TRBV20-1; clone_size: -; d_call: TRBD2; j_call: TRBJ2-5; cdr3_nt: TGCAGTGCTAGTCCTAGCGGGAGGTCCGAGACCCAGTACTTC; cdr3_aa: CSASPSGRSETQYF
v_call: TRBV6-2/TRBV6-3; clone_size: few; d_call: -; j_call: TRBJ1-2; cdr3_nt: TGTGCCAGCGAAGGCCGGACCAGTGTGATAGAACGGTCCTTC; cdr3_aa: CASEGRTSVIERSF
v_call: TRBV20-1; clone_size: -; d_call: -; j_call: TRBJ2-7; cdr3_nt: TGCAGTGCGGACATGTGGGAGTCCTACGAGCAGTACTTC; cdr3_aa: CSADMWESYEQYF
v_call: TRBV7-9; clone_size: -; d_call: TRBD2; j_call: TRBJ2-7; cdr3_nt: TGTGCCAGCAGTCCTCAACTAGCGGGAGACGAGCAGTACTTC; cdr3_aa: CASSPQLAGDEQYF
v_call: TRBV12-3/TRBV12-4; clone_size: -; d_call: -; j_call: TRBJ1-3; cdr3_nt: TGTGCCAGCAGCCGCACCAGAAACACCATATATTTT; cdr3_aa: CASSRTRNTIYF
v_call: TRBV4-2; clone_size: -; d_call: TRBD2; j_call: TRBJ2-1; cdr3_nt: TGTGCCAGCATGCGGGAGACGTCCTACAATGAGCAGTTCTTC; cdr3_aa: CASMRETSYNEQFF
v_call: TRBV7-2; clone_size: -; d_call: -; j_call: TRBJ2-7; cdr3_nt: TGTGCCAGCAGCTTAGCCCTAAACCGGGCCGAGCAGTACTTC; cdr3_aa: CASSLALNRAEQYF
v_call: TRBV7-2; clone_size: few; d_call: -; j_call: TRBJ2-1; cdr3_nt: TGTGCCAGCAGCTTAGCGGCTATCTCCTACAATGAGCAGTTCTTC; cdr3_aa: CASSLAAISYNEQFF
v_call: TRBV7-9; clone_size: -; d_call: -; j_call: TRBJ1-2; cdr3_nt: TGTGCCAGCAGCTTTGGGGACAAGGGCGGCTACACCTTC; cdr3_aa: CASSFGDKGGYTF
v_call: TRBV15; clone_size: -; d_call: -; j_call: TRBJ2-5; cdr3_nt: TGTGCCACCAGCAGAGTACGGCGGGACCAAGAGACCCAGTACTTC; cdr3_aa: CATSRVRRDQETQYF
v_call: TRBV11-2; clone_size: -; d_call: TRBD2; j_call: TRBJ2-3; cdr3_nt: TGTGCCAGCAGCTTAGTTTTTCCGGGGAGGGACGAAGATACGCAGTATTTT; cdr3_aa: CASSLVFPGRDEDTQYF
v_call: TRBV11-2; clone_size: medium-sized; d_call: -; j_call: TRBJ2-3; cdr3_nt: TGTGCCAGCAGCTTTCTTCCCAATCCGGATACGCAGTATTTT; cdr3_aa: CASSFLPNPDTQYF
v_call: TRBV29-1; clone_size: -; d_call: -; j_call: TRBJ2-3; cdr3_nt: TGCAGCGTTGTTGAGTTCGCTGCAGATACGCAGTATTTT; cdr3_aa: CSVVEFAADTQYF
v_call: TRBV4-1; clone_size: once; d_call: TRBD1; j_call: TRBJ2-1; cdr3_nt: TGCGCCAGCAGTCAGATTCGGGACAGGGGGTTGAATGAGCAGTTCTTC; cdr3_aa: CASSQIRDRGLNEQFF
v_call: TRBV4-1; clone_size: -; d_call: TRBD2; j_call: TRBJ2-3; cdr3_nt: TGCGCCAGCAGCCAAGATGGACTAGCGGAACGAGTAGATACGCAGTATTTT; cdr3_aa: CASSQDGLAERVDTQYF
v_call: TRBV7-2; clone_size: few; d_call: -; j_call: TRBJ2-2; cdr3_nt: TGTGCCAGCAGCTTAGCTGGGACACAGGCCGGGGAGCTGTTTTTT; cdr3_aa: CASSLAGTQAGELFF
v_call: TRBV20-1; clone_size: many; d_call: TRBD1; j_call: TRBJ1-1; cdr3_nt: TGCAGTGCTAGGAGGGGGCAGACGAACACTGAAGCTTTCTTT; cdr3_aa: CSARRGQTNTEAFF
v_call: TRBV29-1; clone_size: few; d_call: TRBD2; j_call: TRBJ2-5; cdr3_nt: TGCAGCGTTGTATCCGCGGGAGGGCCGGGAGAGACCCAGTACTTC; cdr3_aa: CSVVSAGGPGETQYF
v_call: TRBV7-2; clone_size: few; d_call: -; j_call: TRBJ2-1; cdr3_nt: TGTGCCAGCAGCTCCCCGTCGCTCAATGAGCAGTTCTTC; cdr3_aa: CASSSPSLNEQFF
v_call: TRBV6-1; clone_size: -; d_call: -; j_call: TRBJ1-1; cdr3_nt: TGTGCCAGCAGCCCCTCCCCAGGGGAAATGGTTGAAGCTTTCTTT; cdr3_aa: CASSPSPGEMVEAFF
v_call: TRBV5-1; clone_size: few; d_call: TRBD2; j_call: TRBJ2-2; cdr3_nt: TGCGCCAGCAGCTCAGGACTAGATACCGGGGAGCTGTTTTTT; cdr3_aa: CASSSGLDTGELFF
v_call: TRBV10-3; clone_size: few; d_call: TRBD2; j_call: TRBJ2-2; cdr3_nt: TGTGCCATCAAGAGGAGTCCTAGCGGGAACACCGGGGAGCTGTTTTTT; cdr3_aa: CAIKRSPSGNTGELFF
v_call: TRBV4-1; clone_size: -; d_call: -; j_call: TRBJ2-5; cdr3_nt: TGCGCCAGCAGCCCCGAAACCGTAGGGACATCATACCAAGAGACCCAGTACTTC; cdr3_aa: CASSPETVGTSYQETQYF
v_call: TRBV5-1; clone_size: -; d_call: -; j_call: TRBJ2-1; cdr3_nt: TGCGCCAGCAGCTTGGCCACCCGGGTGGTCTCCTACAATGAGCAGTTCTTC; cdr3_aa: CASSLATRVVSYNEQFF
v_call: TRBV29-1; clone_size: -; d_call: -; j_call: TRBJ1-2; cdr3_nt: TGCACCTCCGAGGCTGGGGCGAACGGCTACACCTTC; cdr3_aa: CTSEAGANGYTF
v_call: TRBV20-1; clone_size: -; d_call: TRBD1; j_call: TRBJ2-7; cdr3_nt: TGCAGTGCTTCCGGACAGGCCGGGGTGCAGTACTTC; cdr3_aa: CSASGQAGVQYF
v_call: TRBV20-1; clone_size: once; d_call: TRBD2; j_call: TRBJ2-5; cdr3_nt: TGCAGTGCTAGGAAACCGGGACTAGGAGAGACCCAGTACTTC; cdr3_aa: CSARKPGLGETQYF
v_call: TRBV29-1; clone_size: few; d_call: -; j_call: TRBJ2-3; cdr3_nt: TGCAGCCTAAGTTGGGGAACTAGCACAGATACGCAGTATTTT; cdr3_aa: CSLSWGTSTDTQYF
v_call: TRBV7-2; clone_size: -; d_call: TRBD1; j_call: TRBJ2-7; cdr3_nt: TGTGCCAGCAGCGTGGACAGGGGCTACTACGAGCAGTACTTC; cdr3_aa: CASSVDRGYYEQYF
v_call: TRBV7-2; clone_size: -; d_call: TRBD1; j_call: TRBJ1-6; cdr3_nt: TGTGCCAGCAGCCCGCAAGGGACAGGGAATTCACCCCTCCACTTT; cdr3_aa: CASSPQGTGNSPLHF
v_call: TRBV12-3/TRBV12-4; clone_size: once; d_call: TRBD2; j_call: TRBJ2-5; cdr3_nt: TGTGCCAGCAGCACGGGAGCGGGAGGTTCTCAAGAGACCCAGTACTTC; cdr3_aa: CASSTGAGGSQETQYF
v_call: TRBV5-4; clone_size: -; d_call: TRBD2; j_call: TRBJ2-2; cdr3_nt: TGTGCCAGCAGCTCGACTAGCGCGAACACCGGGGAGCAGTTTTTT; cdr3_aa: CASSSTSANTGEQFF
v_call: TRBV20-1; clone_size: once; d_call: -; j_call: TRBJ1-5; cdr3_nt: TGCAGTGCTGACCAAGGGGCTAACAGCAATCAGCCCCAGCATTTT; cdr3_aa: CSADQGANSNQPQHF
v_call: TRBV12-3/TRBV12-4; clone_size: -; d_call: TRBD2; j_call: TRBJ2-5; cdr3_nt: TGTGCCAGCAGGCTATACCAACTGGGACTAAGCGGGAGGGGTAACCAAGAGACCCAGTACTTC; cdr3_aa: CASRLYQLGLSGRGNQETQYF
v_call: TRBV4-1; clone_size: -; d_call: TRBD1; j_call: TRBJ1-6; cdr3_nt: TGCGCCAGCAGCCAAGGGGACAGGGGATCGGGATCACCCCTCCACTTT; cdr3_aa: CASSQGDRGSGSPLHF
v_call: TRBV5-1; clone_size: -; d_call: -; j_call: TRBJ1-1; cdr3_nt: TGCGCCAGCAGCTCGGCGGGGGACACTGAAGCTTTCTTT; cdr3_aa: CASSSAGDTEAFF
v_call: TRBV2; clone_size: -; d_call: -; j_call: TRBJ2-3; cdr3_nt: TGTGCCAGCAGATTCGGGACGTCCCTCGGTACGCAGTATTTT; cdr3_aa: CASRFGTSLGTQYF
v_call: TRBV4-1; clone_size: -; d_call: TRBD2; j_call: TRBJ2-1; cdr3_nt: TGCGCCAGCAGCCAAGTAGCGGGAGGTAGGGCTGAGCAGTTCTTC; cdr3_aa: CASSQVAGGRAEQFF
v_call: TRBV3-1; clone_size: few; d_call: -; j_call: TRBJ1-2; cdr3_nt: TGTGCCAGCAGCCCCTCAGGGGATGGCTACACCTTC; cdr3_aa: CASSPSGDGYTF
v_call: TRBV7-8; clone_size: -; d_call: TRBD2; j_call: TRBJ2-1; cdr3_nt: TGTGCCAGCAGCTCGGGACTAGCGGGAGGGTTTGATGAGCAGTTCTTC; cdr3_aa: CASSSGLAGGFDEQFF
v_call: TRBV20-1; clone_size: -; d_call: TRBD2; j_call: TRBJ2-5; cdr3_nt: TGCAGTGCTACTGGCGCAGCGGGAGTTGGAGAGACCCAGTACTTC; cdr3_aa: CSATGAAGVGETQYF
v_call: TRBV2; clone_size: once; d_call: TRBD1; j_call: TRBJ2-2; cdr3_nt: TGTGCCAGCGTCCACGGGACAGATCCCCGAAGGCCCGGGGAGCTGTTTTTT; cdr3_aa: CASVHGTDPRRPGELFF
v_call: TRBV7-9; clone_size: -; d_call: -; j_call: TRBJ1-2; cdr3_nt: TGTGCCAGCAGCTTAGGGGACACTGAATCGGGCTACACCTTC; cdr3_aa: CASSLGDTESGYTF
v_call: TRBV29-1; clone_size: -; d_call: -; j_call: TRBJ2-5; cdr3_nt: TGCAGCGTTGGACATGGGGTAGGGGAGACCCAGTACTTC; cdr3_aa: CSVGHGVGETQYF